These 21 T cell receptor beta chains came from one sample sequenced in a study of blood T cell repertoires in COVID-19. Sequencing was performed with immunoSEQ multiplex PCR; in TCRdb, only in-frame clones are kept and a portion is missing. The sample has 20,000 or so clones; 82% are singletons. Sequencing was performed on peripheral blood. The receptor source for this set is a human donor in a cohort sampled during active COVID-19.

This clone was seen more than once but under ten times. The V call is TRBV12-5, the J call TRBJ1-3; D ambiguous. Trimming removed 6 bases at V and 0 bases at J, with 12 bases between. The CDR3 runs to 15 residues. Per germline, CDR1 LGHNT and CDR2 FRNRAP. The CDR3 spells CASGAWRASGNTIYF. CDR3 DNA sequence: TGTGCTAGTGGGGCCTGGCGGGCCTCTGGAAACACCATATATTTT.

The V gene is TRBV6-5, the J gene TRBJ2-3; TRBD1 agrees at 8 bases. Trimming removed 6 bases from V and 4 bases from J; junction bases left unmatched: 6. Germline lookup yields CDR1 MNHEY and CDR2 SVGAGI. The CDR3 covers 14 residues. This chain's CDR3 is CASRDDRGADTQYF. As DNA, the CDR3 is TGTGCCAGCAGGGACGACAGGGGCGCAGATACGCAGTATTTT.

This clone was counted once. This chain links TRBV29-1 with TRBJ2-5, with TRBD1 identical over 7 bases. Per germline, CDR1 SQVTM and CDR2 ANQGSEA. This CDR3 is built from 13 residues. Trimming removed 7 bases from V and 5 bases from J; junction bases left unmatched: 10. In DNA, the CDR3 is TGCAGCGCCTCCCGACAGGGTCTGGAGACCCAGTACTTC. Its protein is CSASRQGLETQYF.

This chain joins TRBV6-2 or TRBV6-3 and TRBJ1-1; D remains ambiguous. V lost 2 bases and J lost 5, with 9 bases in between. Germline CDR1 and CDR2: MNHEY and SVGEGT. The CDR3 is 13 residues long. CDR3 loop: CASSYRPGTEAFF. CDR3 bases: TGTGCCAGCAGTTACCGGCCGGGAACTGAAGCTTTCTTT.

This chain uses TRBV24-1 with TRBJ2-5, with 10 bases that match TRBD1. V was pared by 0 bases and J by 4 bases, with 4 bases of the junction left unmatched. The CDR3 has 16 amino acids. The germline CDR1 and CDR2 sequences are KGHDR and SFDVKD. CDR3 bases: TGTGCCACCAGTGATTTGGGGGACAGGGGTGGAGAGACCCAGTACTTC. It codes for CATSDLGDRGGETQYF.

The chain combines TRBV27 with TRBJ1-2; TRBD1 might be the D (5 bases). The V and J ends lost 6 bases and 4 bases respectively, with 21 bases between them. The CDR3 length is 16 residues. CDR1 MNHEY and CDR2 SMNVEV come from the germline V gene (reference sequence). CDR3 in amino acids: CASSPSLPDSSYGYTF. Here the CDR3 DNA reads TGTGCCAGCAGCCCAAGTCTCCCCGACAGCAGCTATGGCTACACCTTC.

CDR3 sequence (DNA): TGTGCCAGCAGCCCTACTAGCGGGAGGAGCACAGATACGCAGTATTTT. It specifies CASSPTSGRSTDTQYF. The V and J genes are TRBV3-1 (or the pseudogene TRBV3-2) and TRBJ2-3, with TRBD2 matching 12 bases. The ends lost 4 bases at V and 0 bases at J; junction bases unmatched: 2. The germline CDR1 and CDR2 sequences are LGHDT and YNNKEL (reference sequence). The CDR3 is made up of 16 amino acids.

The chain employs TRBV4-2 and TRBJ2-1; 7 nucleotides align to TRBD2. With 0 bases clipped from V and 6 bases from J, the junction kept 8 bases outside the gene matches. Germline V gene data show CDR1 as LGHNA and CDR2 as YNFKEQ. The CDR3 is 16 amino acids. The CDR3 region has the DNA TGTGCCAGCAGCCAAGATTCGGGGGGAGGAAGCAATGAGCAGTTCTTC. Translated: CASSQDSGGGSNEQFF.

The rearrangement joins TRBV5-4 to TRBJ1-1; D gene unclear. The CDR3 runs 11 residues. V lost 4 bases to trimming and J lost 2 bases, with 3 bases between them. Per the germline V gene, CDR1 is SGHNT and CDR2 is YYREEE (reference sequence). This CDR3 is CASSQNTEAFF. CDR3 coding DNA: TGTGCCAGCAGCCAAAACACTGAAGCTTTCTTT.

The count of this clone is one. V usage is TRBV24-1 and J usage is TRBJ2-7; D may be TRBD2 (6 bases). The germline V gene has CDR1 KGHDR and CDR2 SFDVKD. This CDR3 has 14 residues. Between the trimmed V and J ends, which lost 11 bases and 3 bases, there was a span of 19 bases. CDR3 residues: CAKKMGEVGYEQYF. The DNA for the CDR3 is TGTGCCAAAAAAATGGGGGAGGTTGGCTACGAGCAGTACTTC.

V is TRBV5-1 and J is TRBJ1-4; 7 positions match TRBD1. The CDR3 covers 15 residues. The V gene end was trimmed by 4 bases and the J gene end by 3 bases; junction bases not matched to a gene: 6. CDR1 and CDR2 (germline): SGHRS, YFSETQ. The CDR3 coding sequence is TGCGCCAGCAGCCATAACAGGGGACCTAATGAAAAACTGTTTTTT. The encoded protein is CASSHNRGPNEKLFF.

This clone is large in the sample. The chain couples TRBV6-2 or TRBV6-3 to TRBJ2-7, with 8 nucleotides matching TRBD1. This CDR3 is built from 18 residues. Germline assignment: CDR1 MNHEY and CDR2 SVGEGT. J lost 3 bases, V lost 3 bases, and 16 bases had no gene match. DNA for the CDR3: TGTGCCAGCAGTTATCAGATTTGGACATCCAGGGGGCTCTACGAGCAGTACTTC. This codes for CASSYQIWTSRGLYEQYF.

The chain links TRBV11-2 to TRBJ2-1, with TRBD2 as a possible D gene (5 bases). Trimming stripped 2 bases from V and 9 bases from J, with 14 bases between. This CDR3 contains 14 residues. Germline lookup yields CDR1 SGHAT and CDR2 FQNNGV. This chain's CDR3 is CASSLSPIRGEQFF. For the CDR3, the DNA is TGTGCCAGCAGCTTAAGTCCGATACGGGGTGAGCAGTTCTTC.

The V and J genes are TRBV7-2 and TRBJ2-1; 8 nucleotides agree with TRBD2. CDR1 is SGHTA and CDR2 is FQGNSA in the germline V gene. Germline trimming cut 10 bases from V and 4 bases from J; bases unmatched to any gene: 6. The length of the CDR3 is 13 residues. The CDR3 sequence: CATRIAGYNEQFF. The DNA for the CDR3 is TGTGCCACTCGTATAGCGGGGTACAATGAGCAGTTCTTC.

This clone was picked up a small number of times. The chain combines TRBV6-5 with TRBJ2-1, with D tentatively TRBD2 (6 bases). The CDR3 covers 12 residues. Trimming removed 4 bases at V and 10 bases at J, with 11 bases between. Germline V gene sequence: CDR1 MNHEY, CDR2 SVGAGI. The CDR3 protein is CASSWRVGEQFF. The CDR3 nucleotides are TGTGCCAGCAGTTGGAGGGTAGGGGAGCAGTTCTTC.

This sequence joins TRBV6-1 and TRBJ2-5, with 11 bases fitting TRBD2. Per the germline V gene, CDR1 is MNHNS and CDR2 is SASEGT. The CDR3 sequence is 15 residues long. The junction had 1 base not matched to a gene; V was cut back by 2 bases and J by 2 bases. CDR3 nucleotides: TGTGCCAGCAGTGAAATAGCGGGAGGGCAAGAGACCCAGTACTTC. Translating gives CASSEIAGGQETQYF.

The gene calls are TRBV6-4 and TRBJ2-1; a possible D gene is TRBD2 (6 bases). The CDR3 contains 15 residues. Per the germline V gene, CDR1 is MRHNA and CDR2 is SNTAGT. The V and J ends lost 3 bases and 3 bases respectively, with 12 bases between them. CDR3 nucleotide sequence: TGTGCCAGCAGTGAGGAGGGGAGTAGCTACAATGAGCAGTTCTTC. This codes for CASSEEGSSYNEQFF.

This clone was found once. The chain links TRBV24-1 to TRBJ2-5; a possible D gene is TRBD2 (6 bases). Germline V gives CDR1 KGHDR, CDR2 SFDVKD. The V end was cut by 3 bases, the J end by 8 bases, with 12 bases between. This CDR3 contains 13 residues. DNA for the CDR3: TGTGCCACCAGTGATACGCTAGCGCAAACCCAGTACTTC. Amino acid sequence: CATSDTLAQTQYF.

This clone has just one count. The chain carries TRBV2 and TRBJ1-5; 7 bases line up with TRBD1. Trimming at V came to 0 bases and at J to 3 bases, leaving 11 bases not matched to a gene. The germline V gene has CDR1 SNHLY and CDR2 FYNNEI. The CDR3 runs 18 residues. CDR3 in amino acids: CASSEARTLRGINQPQHF. In DNA form, the CDR3 reads TGTGCCAGCAGTGAAGCGCGGACGCTCAGGGGGATCAATCAGCCCCAGCATTTT.

This clone has only a few counts. The chain recombines TRBV4-1 with TRBJ1-1; D call uncertain. The CDR3 has 15 residues. Trimming left V 1 base short and J 0 bases short, with 9 bases between. The germline V gene has CDR1 MGHRA and CDR2 YSYEKL. Here the CDR3 reads CASSQVSRLNTEAFF. The CDR3, as DNA: TGCGCCAGCAGCCAAGTGTCCAGGTTGAACACTGAAGCTTTCTTT.

The chain is built from TRBV6-4 and TRBJ2-2; possible D gene TRBD2, 5 bases. This CDR3 is built from 15 residues. V was trimmed by 3 bases and J by 3 bases, leaving 11 bases between them. From germline, CDR1 is MRHNA and CDR2 SNTAGT. CDR3 DNA sequence: TGTGCCAGCAGTGATAGTGCGGGTCACACCGGGGAGCTGTTTTTT. Translated, it gives CASSDSAGHTGELFF.